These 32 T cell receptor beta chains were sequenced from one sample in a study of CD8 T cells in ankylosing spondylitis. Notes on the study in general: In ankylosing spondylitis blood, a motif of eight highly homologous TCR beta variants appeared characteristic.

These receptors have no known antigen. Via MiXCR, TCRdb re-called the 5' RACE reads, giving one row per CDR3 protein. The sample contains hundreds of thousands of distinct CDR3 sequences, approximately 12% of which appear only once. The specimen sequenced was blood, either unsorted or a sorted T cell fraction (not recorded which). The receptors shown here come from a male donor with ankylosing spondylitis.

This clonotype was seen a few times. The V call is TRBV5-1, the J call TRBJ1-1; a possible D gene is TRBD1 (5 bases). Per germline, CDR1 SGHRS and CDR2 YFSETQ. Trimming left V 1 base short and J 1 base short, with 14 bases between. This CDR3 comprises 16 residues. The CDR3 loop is CASSLFGDWANTEAFF. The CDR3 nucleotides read TGCGCCAGCAGCTTGTTCGGGGACTGGGCGAACACTGAAGCTTTCTTT.

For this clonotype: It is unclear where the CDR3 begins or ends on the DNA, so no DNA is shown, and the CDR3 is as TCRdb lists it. CDR3 sequence: CASSYEWGGGNSPLRF. The chain has TRBV6-5 and TRBJ1-6; no check of the table's D call, TRBD1, against the DNA was made. The CDR3 adds up to 16 amino acids, both ends counted. Germline CDR1 MNHEY, CDR2 SVGAGI.

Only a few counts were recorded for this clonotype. The CDR3 is CSARGARTDTQYF. In DNA form, the CDR3 reads TGCAGTGCTAGAGGGGCCCGCACAGATACGCAGTATTTT. The chain recombines TRBV20-1 with TRBJ2-3; D gene ambiguous. Germline V gene lookup returns CDR1 DFQATT and CDR2 SNEGSKA (reference sequence). The CDR3 is made up of 13 amino acids. V lost 1 base to trimming and J lost 1 base, with 6 bases between them.

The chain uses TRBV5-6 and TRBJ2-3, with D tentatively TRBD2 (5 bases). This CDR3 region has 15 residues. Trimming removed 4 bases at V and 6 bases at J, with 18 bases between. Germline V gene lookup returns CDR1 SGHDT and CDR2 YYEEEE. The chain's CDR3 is CASSREVGWEDTQYF. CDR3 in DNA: TGTGCCAGCAGCCGCGAGGTGGGGTGGGAGGATACGCAGTATTTT.

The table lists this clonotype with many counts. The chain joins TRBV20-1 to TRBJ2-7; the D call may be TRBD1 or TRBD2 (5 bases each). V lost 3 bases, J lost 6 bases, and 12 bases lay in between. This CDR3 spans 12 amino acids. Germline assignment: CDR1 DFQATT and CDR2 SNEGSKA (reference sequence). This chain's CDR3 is CSARGPGTEQYF. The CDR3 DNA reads TGCAGTGCTAGGGGACCTGGGACCGAGCAGTACTTC.

The CDR3 bases are TGTGCCATCAATAGGGGGGGGAAGAAAGATACGCAGTATTTT. Its translation: CAINRGGKKDTQYF. The rearrangement links TRBV10-3 to TRBJ2-3; tentatively, D is TRBD2 (7 bases). Trimming took 7 bases from V and 5 from J, leaving 16 bases between them. The CDR3 extends over 14 amino acids. Germline values: CDR1 ENHRY, CDR2 SYGVKD.

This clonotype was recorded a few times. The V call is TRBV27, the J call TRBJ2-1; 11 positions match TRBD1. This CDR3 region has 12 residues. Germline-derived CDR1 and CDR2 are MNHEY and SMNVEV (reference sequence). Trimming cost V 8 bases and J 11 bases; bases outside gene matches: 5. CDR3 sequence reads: CASGQGAFKQFF. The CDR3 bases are TGTGCCAGCGGACAGGGGGCCTTCAAGCAGTTCTTC.

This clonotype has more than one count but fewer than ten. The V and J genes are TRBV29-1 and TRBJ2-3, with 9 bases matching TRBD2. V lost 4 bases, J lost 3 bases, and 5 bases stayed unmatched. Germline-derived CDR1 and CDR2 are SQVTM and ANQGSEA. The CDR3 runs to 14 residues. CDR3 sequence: CSVGFSGRTDTQYF. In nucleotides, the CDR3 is TGCAGCGTTGGATTTAGCGGGAGAACAGATACGCAGTATTTT.

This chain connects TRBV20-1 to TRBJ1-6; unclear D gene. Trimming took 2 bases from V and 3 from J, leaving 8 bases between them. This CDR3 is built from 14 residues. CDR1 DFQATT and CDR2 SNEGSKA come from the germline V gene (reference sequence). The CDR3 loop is CSARFEDYNSPLHF. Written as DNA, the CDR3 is TGCAGTGCTAGATTCGAAGACTATAATTCACCCCTCCACTTT.

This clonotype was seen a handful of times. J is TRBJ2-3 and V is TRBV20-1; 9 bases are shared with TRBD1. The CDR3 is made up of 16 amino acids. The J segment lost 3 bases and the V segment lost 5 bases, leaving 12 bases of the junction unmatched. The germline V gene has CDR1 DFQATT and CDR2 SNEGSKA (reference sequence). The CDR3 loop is CSAHSYDRGSTDTQYF. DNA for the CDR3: TGCAGTGCTCACTCCTATGACAGGGGGTCGACAGATACGCAGTATTTT.

DNA for the CDR3: TGTGCCAGCAGCCTCGACGATTGGAACACTGAAGCTTTCTTT. The encoded protein is CASSLDDWNTEAFF. J is TRBJ1-1 and V is TRBV12-3 or TRBV12-4; D uncertain. V was shortened by 6 bases and J by 1 base, with 12 bases between the two germline ends. The CDR3 extends over 14 amino acids.

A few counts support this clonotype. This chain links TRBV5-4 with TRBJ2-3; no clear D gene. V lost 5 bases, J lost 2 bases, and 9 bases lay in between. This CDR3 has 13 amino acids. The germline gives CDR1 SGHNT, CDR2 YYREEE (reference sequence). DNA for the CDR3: TGTGCCAGCAGGGGATACCACACAGATACGCAGTATTTT. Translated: CASRGYHTDTQYF.

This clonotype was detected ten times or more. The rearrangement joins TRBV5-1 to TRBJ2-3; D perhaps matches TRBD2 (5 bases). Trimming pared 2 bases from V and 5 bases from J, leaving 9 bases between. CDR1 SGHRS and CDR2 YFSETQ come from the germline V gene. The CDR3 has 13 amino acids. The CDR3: CASSLVGVDTQYF. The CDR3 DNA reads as TGCGCCAGCAGCTTAGTGGGAGTAGATACGCAGTATTTT.

The CDR3 DNA reads TGTGCCAGCAGGCGACTAGCGGGAGGCCTCTACAATGAGCAGTTCTTC. The encoded protein is CASRRLAGGLYNEQFF. V and J are TRBV12-3 or TRBV12-4 and TRBJ2-1, with 13 bases lining up with TRBD2. The CDR3 loop spans 16 amino acids. V dropped 6 bases and J dropped 3; count of bases not matched to a gene: 5.

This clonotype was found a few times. The DNA for the CDR3 is TGCAGTGCTAGTCCATTGGTAGCGGGACGCACTTCGTTGTACAATGAGCAGTTCTTC. It is translated as CSASPLVAGRTSLYNEQFF. The rearrangement links TRBV20-1 to TRBJ2-1; 8 bases map to TRBD2. Germline V gives CDR1 DFQATT, CDR2 SNEGSKA (reference sequence). Trimming at V came to 3 bases and at J to 4 bases, leaving 20 bases not matched to a gene. The CDR3 has 19 amino acids.

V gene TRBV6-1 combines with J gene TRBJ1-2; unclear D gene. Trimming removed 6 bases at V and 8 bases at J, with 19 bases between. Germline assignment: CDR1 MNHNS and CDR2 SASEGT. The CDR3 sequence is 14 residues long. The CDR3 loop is CASRLGPASGGYTF. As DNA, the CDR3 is TGTGCCAGCAGGCTAGGGCCTGCCAGCGGAGGCTACACCTTC.

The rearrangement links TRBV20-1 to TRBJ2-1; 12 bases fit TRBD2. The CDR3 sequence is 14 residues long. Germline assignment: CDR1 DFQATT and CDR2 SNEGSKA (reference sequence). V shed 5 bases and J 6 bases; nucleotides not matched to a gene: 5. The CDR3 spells CSAQRLAGANEQFF. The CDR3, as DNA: TGCAGTGCTCAGAGACTAGCGGGAGCCAATGAGCAGTTCTTC.

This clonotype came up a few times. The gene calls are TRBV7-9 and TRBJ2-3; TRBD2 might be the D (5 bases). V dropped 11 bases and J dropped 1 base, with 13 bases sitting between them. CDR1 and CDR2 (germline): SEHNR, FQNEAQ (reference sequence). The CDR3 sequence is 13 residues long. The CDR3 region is CAAHRGGTDTQYF. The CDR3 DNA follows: TGTGCCGCTCATCGGGGAGGCACAGATACGCAGTATTTT.

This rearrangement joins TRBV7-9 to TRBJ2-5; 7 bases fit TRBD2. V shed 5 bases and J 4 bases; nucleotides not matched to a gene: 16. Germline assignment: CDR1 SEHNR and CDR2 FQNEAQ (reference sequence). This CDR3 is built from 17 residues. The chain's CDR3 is CASSVWRGGLRRETQYF. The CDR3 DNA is TGTGCCAGCAGCGTATGGAGGGGAGGGCTCCGAAGAGAGACCCAGTACTTC.

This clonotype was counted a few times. The CDR3 reads CASSRRTGWTGELFF. The CDR3 DNA reads as TGTGCCAGCAGCCGAAGGACAGGGTGGACCGGGGAGCTGTTTTTT. This chain uses TRBV28 with TRBJ2-2; 8 bases are shared with TRBD1. This CDR3 is 15 amino acids long. V lost 6 bases, J lost 5 bases, and 8 bases stayed unmatched. In germline, CDR1 is MDHEN, CDR2 SYDVKM.

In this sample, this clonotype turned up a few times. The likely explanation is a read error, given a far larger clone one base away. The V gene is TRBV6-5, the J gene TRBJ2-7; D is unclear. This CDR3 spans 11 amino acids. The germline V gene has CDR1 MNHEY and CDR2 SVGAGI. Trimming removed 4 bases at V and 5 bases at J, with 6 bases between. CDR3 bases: TGTGCCAGCAGTTCCTACGACGAGCAGTACTTC. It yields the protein CASSSYDEQYF.

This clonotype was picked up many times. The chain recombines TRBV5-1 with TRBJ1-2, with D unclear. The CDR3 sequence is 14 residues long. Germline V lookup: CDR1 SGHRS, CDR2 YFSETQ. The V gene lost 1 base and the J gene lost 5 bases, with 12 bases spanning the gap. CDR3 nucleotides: TGCGCCAGCAGCTTGATGGGCAGTCAGTATGGCTACACCTTC. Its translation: CASSLMGSQYGYTF.

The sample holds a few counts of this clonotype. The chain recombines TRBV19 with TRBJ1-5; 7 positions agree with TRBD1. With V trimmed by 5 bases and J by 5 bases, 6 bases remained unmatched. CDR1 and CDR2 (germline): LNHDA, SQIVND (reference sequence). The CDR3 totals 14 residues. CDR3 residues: CASSLGQPYQPQHF. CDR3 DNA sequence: TGTGCCAGTAGTTTGGGACAGCCTTATCAGCCCCAGCATTTT.

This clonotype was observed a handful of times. CDR3 sequence reads: CASSVGSSGADTQYF. Here the CDR3 DNA reads TGTGCCAGCAGCGTAGGATCATCTGGGGCTGATACGCAGTATTTT. The rearrangement joins TRBV9 to TRBJ2-3; D may be TRBD1 (5 bases). V gave up 0 bases and J gave up 6 bases, with 14 bases separating them. CDR3 length: 15 residues. Germline V gene data show CDR1 as SGDLS and CDR2 as YYNGEE.

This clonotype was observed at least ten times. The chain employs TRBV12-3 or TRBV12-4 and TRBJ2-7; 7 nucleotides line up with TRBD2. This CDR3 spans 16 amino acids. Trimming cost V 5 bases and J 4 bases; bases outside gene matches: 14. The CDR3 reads CASSPRASGVPYEQYF. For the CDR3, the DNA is TGTGCCAGCAGTCCCCGGGCTAGCGGAGTTCCTTACGAGCAGTACTTC.

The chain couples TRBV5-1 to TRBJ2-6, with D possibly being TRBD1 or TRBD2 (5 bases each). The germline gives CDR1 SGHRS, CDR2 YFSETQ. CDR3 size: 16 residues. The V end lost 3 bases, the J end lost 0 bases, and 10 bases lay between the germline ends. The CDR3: CASSSGTYSGANVLTF. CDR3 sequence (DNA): TGCGCCAGCAGCTCGGGGACCTACTCTGGGGCCAACGTCCTGACTTTC.

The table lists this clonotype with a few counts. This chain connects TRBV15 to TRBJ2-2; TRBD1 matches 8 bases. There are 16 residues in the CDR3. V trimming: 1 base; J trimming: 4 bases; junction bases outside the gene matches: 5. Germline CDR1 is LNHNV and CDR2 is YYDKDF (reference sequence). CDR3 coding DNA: TGTGCCACCAGCAGAGGACAGGGGCTTAGCACCGGGGAGCTGTTTTTT. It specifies CATSRGQGLSTGELFF.

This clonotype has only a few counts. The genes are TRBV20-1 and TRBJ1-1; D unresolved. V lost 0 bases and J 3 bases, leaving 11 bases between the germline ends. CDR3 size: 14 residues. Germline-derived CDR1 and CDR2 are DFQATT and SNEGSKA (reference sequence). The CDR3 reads CSAREALGDTEAFF. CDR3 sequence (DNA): TGCAGTGCTAGAGAGGCCCTCGGGGACACTGAAGCTTTCTTT.

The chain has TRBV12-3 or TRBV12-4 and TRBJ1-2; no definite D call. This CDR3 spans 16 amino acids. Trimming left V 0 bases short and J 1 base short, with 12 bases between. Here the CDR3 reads CASSLAVTRGNYGYTF. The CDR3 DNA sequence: TGTGCCAGCAGTTTAGCGGTGACACGAGGTAACTATGGCTACACCTTC.

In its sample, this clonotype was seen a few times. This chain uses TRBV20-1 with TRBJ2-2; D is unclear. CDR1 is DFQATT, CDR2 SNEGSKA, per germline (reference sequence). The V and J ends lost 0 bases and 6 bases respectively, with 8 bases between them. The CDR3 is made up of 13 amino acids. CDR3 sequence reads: CSARDQAPGELFF. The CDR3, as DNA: TGCAGTGCTAGAGATCAGGCCCCCGGGGAGCTGTTTTTT.

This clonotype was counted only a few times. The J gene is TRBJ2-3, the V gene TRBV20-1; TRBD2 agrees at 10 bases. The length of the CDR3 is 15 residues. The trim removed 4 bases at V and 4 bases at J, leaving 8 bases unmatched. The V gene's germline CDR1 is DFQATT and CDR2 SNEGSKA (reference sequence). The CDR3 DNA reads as TGCAGTGCTATCGGACTAGCGGCTAGCCCAGATACGCAGTATTTT. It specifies CSAIGLAASPDTQYF.

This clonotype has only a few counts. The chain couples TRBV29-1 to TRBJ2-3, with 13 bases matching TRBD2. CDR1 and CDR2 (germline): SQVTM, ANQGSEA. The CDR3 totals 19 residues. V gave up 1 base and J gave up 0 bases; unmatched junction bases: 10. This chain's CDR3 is CSVEGTSGGAPASTDTQYF. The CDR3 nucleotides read TGCAGCGTTGAAGGGACTAGCGGGGGAGCCCCAGCTAGCACAGATACGCAGTATTTT.